This T cell receptor beta chain is drawn from a study of shared clonotypes between healthy human individuals. This CDR3 has 14 amino acids. Germline V gives CDR1 SGHDT, CDR2 YYEEEE. V gave up 4 bases and J gave up 2 bases, with 12 bases separating them. Assay used: immunoSEQ multiplex PCR; TCRdb lists only in-frame clones, some missing. The data contain about 2 million clones, 90% to 95% of them singletons. The material sequenced was naive CD4+ T cells sorted from blood. The subset denotes: CD45RA+ positively selected. The sequence derives from a man aged 18 to 29 in good health. This chain links TRBV5-6 with TRBJ1-2; the D is unclear. CDR3 protein: CASSLNPANYGYTF. The CDR3 DNA is TGTGCCAGCAGCCTTAACCCAGCAAACTATGGCTACACCTTC. The whole variable domain, remainder taken from reference TRBV5-6 and TRBJ1-2, is DAGVTQSPTHLIKTRGQQVTLRCSPKSGHDTVSWYQQALGQGPQFIFQYYEEEERQRGNFPDRFSGHQFPNYSSELNVNALLLGDSALYLCASSLNPANYGYTFGSGTRLTVV.